The 5 T cell receptor beta chains in this list originate from one sample, sequenced in a study of human T cells and chemical hapten exposure. Stated time point: pre-sensitization, week 0. Treatment given: therapeutic diphenylcyclopropenone sensitization with weekly scalp DPC. TCRdb re-called the RACE reads through MiXCR, storing one row per CDR3 protein. The sample includes 250,000 or so distinct CDR3 sequences, almost 8% seen only once; the top ten take about 1.1%. Sequencing used whole blood, obtained in connection with sensitization to the hapten diphenylcyclopropenone (DPC). These TCRs come from a man aged 18 to 29 with alopecia areata. Some clones in this sample may be carry-over from other donors' samples.

The chain is built from TRBV28 and TRBJ1-4, with D possibly being TRBD1 (5 bases). Trimming stripped 7 bases from V and 8 bases from J, with 20 bases between. The CDR3 spans 15 residues. CDR1 is MDHEN, CDR2 SYDVKM, per germline. The CDR3 spells CASKPVTGLREKLFF. CDR3 coding DNA: TGTGCCAGCAAACCCGTAACGGGGCTTCGGGAAAAACTGTTTTTT.

This clonotype was picked up many times. This chain uses TRBV25-1 with TRBJ2-1; D is undetermined. CDR1 is MGHDK, CDR2 SYGVNS, per germline. This CDR3 has 14 amino acids. The ends were cut back, 6 bases at V and 5 bases at J, with 14 bases in the middle. The CDR3 sequence: CASSASSYNNEQFF. DNA for the CDR3: TGTGCCAGCAGCGCGAGCAGTTACAACAATGAGCAGTTCTTC.

At least ten counts were recorded for this clonotype. The chain joins TRBV20-1 to TRBJ1-4; 11 bases line up with TRBD1. Germline assignment: CDR1 DFQATT and CDR2 SNEGSKA (reference sequence). CDR3 size: 14 residues. Germline trimming cut 5 bases from V and 8 bases from J; bases unmatched to any gene: 7. This CDR3 reads CSAAGDRGSEKLFF. In nucleotides, the CDR3 is TGCAGTGCTGCGGGGGACAGGGGGAGCGAAAAACTGTTTTTT.

This clonotype showed up just a few times. The V gene is TRBV9, the J gene TRBJ1-2; TRBD1 aligns across 7 bases. Trimming took 0 bases from V and 4 from J; bases not matched to a gene: 6. Looked up from germline, CDR1 is SGDLS and CDR2 is YYNGEE. The CDR3 has 15 residues. The CDR3 DNA is TGTGCCAGCAGCGTAGACAACAGGGGTCCCTATGGCTACACCTTC. This gives the protein CASSVDNRGPYGYTF.

This clonotype was seen a handful of times. The V gene is TRBV11-2, the J gene TRBJ1-5; D ambiguous. This CDR3 is 17 amino acids long. The V gene lost 5 bases and the J gene lost 4 bases, with 21 bases spanning the gap. Germline CDR1 and CDR2: SGHAT and FQNNGV. For the CDR3, the DNA is TGTGCCAGCAGCCCGGAGAGCCCGGTCCCTGGAAATCAGCCCCAGCATTTT. Translating it yields CASSPESPVPGNQPQHF.